Included here is one T cell receptor beta chain sequence, with context. CDR3 length: 13 amino acids. J was trimmed by 4 bases and V by 8 bases; bases with no gene match: 4. Germline V gene lookup returns CDR1 MNHEY and CDR2 SMNVEV (reference sequence). Clones were sequenced by immunoSEQ multiplex PCR, and TCRdb holds only the in-frame ones, with some missing. The sample lists 250,000 or so clones; 80% to 95% were seen once. This sample is drawn from a study of blood T cell repertoires in COVID-19. Enrolled through a virtual design, the participants were between roughly 18 and 100 years of age and came from 24 US areas. Cohorts were determined from participant-reported clinical history. The study recruited exposed participants who had met a COVID-19 case within 2 weeks before entry.

The specimen was PBMCs or T cells enriched from blood (not recorded which). This TCR derives from a man aged 35 to 55 who had been exposed to COVID-19. The rearrangement uses TRBV27 and TRBJ1-2; 10 bases map to TRBD1. For the CDR3, the DNA is TGTGCCAGCCAGACAGGGGGCGGCTATGGCTACACCTTC. It yields the protein CASQTGGGYGYTF.